Included here is one T cell receptor beta chain sequence, with context. Its antigen remains undetermined. Base qualities are not provided; no much larger clone lies one nucleotide away. The sample is drawn from a study of preoperative IRX-2 immunotherapy in early breast cancer (dated by TCRdb to between 2018 and 2020). The treatment or condition label, as the study defines it: preoperative locoregional IRX-2 cytokine immunotherapy. The samples were obtained from a phase Ib study that tested preoperative, locoregional IRX-2 cytokine immunotherapy meant to prime immune responses. Patients with early-stage breast cancer who were given IRX-2 before surgery served as donors. The receptor library was made with the immunoSEQ multiplex PCR assay. TCRdb took this table from immuneACCESS and kept in-frame rearrangements with V and J called. Such tables lack part of the clones; where checked against another copy, unresolved V genes explain under half of the gap, and the rest is unexplained. The sample includes approximately 24,000 clones, with roughly nine tenths observed a single time. More than 8.5% of the sample goes to the ten largest clones.

The receptor comes from a human donor with breast cancer. The sample consisted of tumor tissue, taken after IRX-2 immunotherapy.

The nucleotide sequence reads as follows: TGCGCCAGCAGCCTCTCAGGGGTCATGAACACTGAAGCTTTCTTT. It codes for CASSLSGVMNTEAFF. Recombination linked TRBV5-1 to TRBJ1-1; D gene: possibly TRBD1, on 6 matching bases. V loses 4 bases, J loses 0 bases, and the germline ends lie 13 bases apart. The CDR3 contains 15 residues, cysteine and phenylalanine counted. Solely the CDR3 DNA is kept, with 45 bases framed from the first base. The germline V gene supplies CDR1 SGHRS and CDR2 YFSETQ.